The rows below give T cell receptor beta chains drawn from one sample of a study of OX40 agonist ivuxolimab in advanced cancers. The table came from immunoSEQ multiplex PCR; TCRdb's copy has only in-frame clones and leaves some out. The sample has approximately 56,000 clones; around 85% are singletons. Sample: CD4+ or CD8+ T cells sorted from blood, taken in a trial of the OX40 agonist ivuxolimab. The receptors were gathered from an adult with an advanced solid tumor such as melanoma, head and neck, liver or kidney cancer. The CDR3 runs from the conserved cysteine through the conserved F or W. The D gene is left open where the match is weak. The listing skips clone size in some rows; elsewhere it reads once, few, many or a size class.

j_call,v_call,d_call,clone_size,cdr3_nt,cdr3_aa
TRBJ2-5,TRBV6-6,TRBD1,-,TGTGCCAGCAGTAAGGACAGGTGGGAGACCCAGTACTTC,CASSKDRWETQYF
TRBJ1-6,TRBV9,TRBD1,-,TGTGCCAGCAGCCCGGGACAGGGCCGGTCAGGTTCACCCCTCCACTTT,CASSPGQGRSGSPLHF
TRBJ2-7,TRBV30,-,-,TGTGCCTGGAGTGTATCGAGGGAGCAGTACTTC,CAWSVSREQYF
TRBJ1-1,TRBV18,-,-,TGTGCCAGCTCACACCGGGAGATGAACACTGAAGCTTTCTTT,CASSHREMNTEAFF
TRBJ1-2,TRBV7-9,TRBD1,once,TGTGCCAGCAGCTTCCATGGACAGGGAGATGGCTACACCTTC,CASSFHGQGDGYTF
TRBJ1-6,TRBV4-1,TRBD1,-,TGCGCCAGCAGCCAAGGGGACAGGACCCCCGACCTCCACTTT,CASSQGDRTPDLHF
TRBJ2-7,TRBV10-3,-,-,TGTGCCATCAGTGAGCCTAGGGGGAACGAGCAGTACTTC,CAISEPRGNEQYF
TRBJ2-3,TRBV30,-,-,TGTGCCTGGAGTGCGGGGGTGAGCACAGATACGCAGTATTTT,CAWSAGVSTDTQYF
TRBJ2-7,TRBV15,-,-,TGTGCCACCAGCAGCCACCCTGGGGACTCCCTTGCGGGGCAGTACTTC,CATSSHPGDSLAGQYF
TRBJ1-2,TRBV5-1,TRBD1,-,TGCGCCAGCAGCCATCCGGGACAGGGTTCTTTCTCCTTC,CASSHPGQGSFSF
TRBJ1-6,TRBV19,TRBD1,-,TGTACCAGTAGTATAGATTGGACAGGGAATAATTCACCCCTCCACTTT,CTSSIDWTGNNSPLHF
TRBJ2-2,TRBV6-5,-,-,TGTGCCAGCAGTTACTCTCCAGGCACCGGGGAGCTGTTTTTT,CASSYSPGTGELFF
TRBJ2-1,TRBV7-6,-,-,TGTGCCAGCAGCTTAGCGGATAGCCATGAGCAGTTCTTC,CASSLADSHEQFF
TRBJ1-2,TRBV6-4,-,-,TGTGCCAGCAGTTACAGCCCTGGGGGCGATGGCTACACCTTC,CASSYSPGGDGYTF
TRBJ2-1,TRBV7-9,-,few,TGTGCCAGCAGCTTAGAGGACGGATCCTACAATGAGCAGTTCTTC,CASSLEDGSYNEQFF
TRBJ1-1,TRBV19,-,-,TGTGCCAGTAGTTTGGGGGGGGCAAACACTGAAGCTTTCTTT,CASSLGGANTEAFF
TRBJ2-4,TRBV19,TRBD2,-,TGTGCCAGTAGTTTCGGGCTAGCGGGACCCGGGGTAGCCAAAAACATTCAGTACTTC,CASSFGLAGPGVAKNIQYF
TRBJ2-7,TRBV25-1,-,-,TGTGCCAGCAGTGAATACGGGGAAATCTCCTACGAGCAGTACTTC,CASSEYGEISYEQYF
TRBJ1-2,TRBV27,-,-,TGTGCCAGCAGTAATACAGGAAACTATGGCTACACCTTC,CASSNTGNYGYTF
TRBJ1-3,TRBV5-6,-,-,TGTGCCAGCAGCCCCGGTGGGGGAACTGGAAACACCATATATTTT,CASSPGGGTGNTIYF
TRBJ2-3,TRBV12-1,-,-,TGTGCCAGCAGCTACCATCCGCCGCGGCCTAGCGGGGGGACTAGCACAGATACGCAGTATTTT,CASSYHPPRPSGGTSTDTQYF
TRBJ1-1,TRBV7-2,-,-,TGTGCCAGCAGCCCCAGGGGACACTGGGTGAGAGAAGCTTTCTTT,CASSPRGHWVREAFF
TRBJ1-4,TRBV7-9,-,-,TGTGCCAGCAGCTTAGAGGGGGGTTCTGATGAAAAACTGTTTTTT,CASSLEGGSDEKLFF
TRBJ2-7,TRBV19,TRBD2,few,TGTGCCAGTAGTATGGGACTACCAAACTACGAGCAGTACTTC,CASSMGLPNYEQYF
TRBJ2-7,TRBV10-3,-,-,TGTGCCATCAGTGAAGGAGGGGGCGCCTCCTACGAGCAGTACTTC,CAISEGGGASYEQYF
TRBJ2-7,TRBV6-1,-,once,TGTGCCAGCAGTGACGGAAGGGGGTCAAATCTCTACGAGCAGTACTTC,CASSDGRGSNLYEQYF
TRBJ2-3,TRBV4-1,-,-,TGCGCCAGCAGCCAAGATTCAGGAGCCGGCCGCACAGATACGCAGTATTTT,CASSQDSGAGRTDTQYF
TRBJ1-1,TRBV2,-,-,TGTGCCAGCAGTGGATCCAAGAACACTGAAGCTTTCTTT,CASSGSKNTEAFF
TRBJ1-5,TRBV6-5,-,-,TGTGCCAGCAGCCAACCGAATCAGCCCCAGCATTTT,CASSQPNQPQHF
TRBJ1-4,TRBV30,TRBD1,-,TGTGCCTGGAGTGTAGACAGGGATGAAAAACTGTTTTTT,CAWSVDRDEKLFF
TRBJ2-7,TRBV5-8,-,-,TGTGCCAGCAGCTTGCTCTTGGACACGGTTACCTACGAGCAGTACTTC,CASSLLLDTVTYEQYF
TRBJ2-7,TRBV6-1,TRBD2,once,TGTGCCAGCAGTATCTATAGCGGGGCCCCCTACGAGCAGTACTTC,CASSIYSGAPYEQYF
TRBJ1-4,TRBV5-1,-,-,TGCGCCAGCAGCTTGGGGCAGGGCTCTAATGAAAAACTGTTTTTT,CASSLGQGSNEKLFF
TRBJ2-1,TRBV4-3,-,-,TGCGCCAGCAGCCAAGAAGGGGCGAATGAGCAGTTCTTC,CASSQEGANEQFF
TRBJ2-7,TRBV7-9,-,-,TGTGCCAGCAGCTTAAAAACTGGTGGTTTTCCAGGCGAGCAGTACTTC,CASSLKTGGFPGEQYF
TRBJ1-2,TRBV9,TRBD1,-,TGTGCCAGCAGCCCCCGGACAGGGAACCATAACTATGGCTACACCTTC,CASSPRTGNHNYGYTF
TRBJ2-5,TRBV5-1,TRBD1,-,TGCGCCAGCAGCCTGGGGACAGGGGGCGTGAAAGAGACCCAGTACTTC,CASSLGTGGVKETQYF
TRBJ1-4,TRBV7-9,TRBD1,-,TGTGCCAGCAGCCAGCAGGGGGCTAATGAAAAACTGTTTTTT,CASSQQGANEKLFF
TRBJ1-5,TRBV6-1,-,-,TGTGCCAGTATATCTGAAAGGGTGAGCAATCAGCCCCAGCATTTT,CASISERVSNQPQHF
TRBJ2-1,TRBV9,TRBD2,-,TGTGCCAGCTCGGCTAGCGGGGACTCCTACAATGAGCAGTTCTTC,CASSASGDSYNEQFF
TRBJ2-1,TRBV19,-,-,TGTGCCAGTAGTCCCGGAGGGGGCCCTTACAATGAGCAGTTCTTC,CASSPGGGPYNEQFF
TRBJ2-5,TRBV6-5,TRBD2,-,TGTGCCAGCAGTCCTGCGGGGGGACTACAAGAGACCCAGTACTTC,CASSPAGGLQETQYF
TRBJ1-4,TRBV29-1,-,-,TGCAGCGTTGAAGATTCGGCAGGGGACGAAAAACTGTTTTTT,CSVEDSAGDEKLFF
TRBJ2-7,TRBV6-5,-,-,TGTGCCAGCAGTTACGGGCAGGGGACCTACGAGCAGTACTTC,CASSYGQGTYEQYF
TRBJ1-2,TRBV7-9,-,-,TGTGCCAGCAGCTTAAACTCATGGGCCGACTATGGCTACACCTTC,CASSLNSWADYGYTF
TRBJ2-1,TRBV6-5,-,once,TGTGCCAGCAGTTACTCCGCAGGGAGTCTCGATGAGCAGTTCTTC,CASSYSAGSLDEQFF
TRBJ1-5,TRBV19,-,-,TGTGCCAGTAGTATAAGGAGACAGATCGACAATCAGCCCCAGCATTTT,CASSIRRQIDNQPQHF
TRBJ2-7,TRBV10-3,TRBD1,-,TGTGCCATCAGTGAGGCGCCGGGACAGGGGATCTACGAGCAGTACTTC,CAISEAPGQGIYEQYF
TRBJ2-7,TRBV27,TRBD1,-,TGTGCCAGCAGTTTATGGGACAGGGGCGGTGAGCAGTACTTC,CASSLWDRGGEQYF
TRBJ2-3,TRBV6-1,-,-,TGTGCCTTTCAGGGGTACACAGATACGCAGTATTTT,CAFQGYTDTQYF
TRBJ2-5,TRBV30,-,-,TGTGCCTGGAGTGTAGGAGAGACCCAGTACTTC,CAWSVGETQYF
TRBJ1-4,TRBV10-1,-,-,TGCGCCCATCATGGGGCACTGGGGAAACTGTTTTTT,CAHHGALGKLFF